The rows below give T cell receptor beta chains drawn from one sample of a study of blood T cell repertoires in COVID-19. The method was immunoSEQ multiplex PCR; TCRdb's version includes in-frame clones alone and lacks a portion of them. Among approximately 140,000 clones, about nine tenths were seen once, and the ten largest hold 4% to 5%. Material for sequencing was peripheral blood. These receptors were taken from a woman aged 55-75 years with active or convalescent COVID-19. Both conserved end residues are part of each CDR3. The D gene is left open where the match is weak. Only part of the rows carry a size: once, few, many, or a class if the clone is expanded.

TRBJ1-4 TRBV10-3 TRBD1 - CAISVGLQGVNEKLFF TGTGCCATCAGTGTGGGGCTACAGGGGGTGAATGAAAAACTGTTTTTT
TRBJ2-1 TRBV9 TRBD2 - CASSLRTSGGGHEQFF TGTGCCAGCAGCCTGCGGACTAGCGGGGGGGGCCATGAGCAGTTCTTC
TRBJ1-3 TRBV3-1/TRBV3-2 - once CASSQGYSGNTIYF TGTGCCAGCAGCCAGGGCTACTCTGGAAACACCATATATTTT
TRBJ1-1 TRBV29-1 - - CSVEARAQGKTEAFF TGCAGCGTTGAAGCACGGGCACAGGGAAAAACTGAAGCTTTCTTT
TRBJ2-5 TRBV20-1 - - CSASVQETQYF TGCAGTGCTAGCGTGCAGGAGACCCAGTACTTC
TRBJ2-3 TRBV5-4 TRBD1 - CASSLGGQGADTQYF TGTGCCAGCAGCTTGGGGGGACAGGGGGCAGATACGCAGTATTTT
TRBJ1-1 TRBV10-3 - - CAISESGGYTEAFF TGTGCCATCAGTGAGTCAGGAGGTTACACTGAAGCTTTCTTT
TRBJ2-1 TRBV12-3/TRBV12-4 - - CASSGLSGEQFF TGTGCCAGCAGCGGCCTTTCGGGTGAGCAGTTCTTC
TRBJ2-5 TRBV9 TRBD2 once CASSSGLAGVITGETQYF TGTGCCAGCAGCTCAGGACTAGCGGGGGTGATTACTGGGGAGACCCAGTACTTC
TRBJ1-2 TRBV6-6 TRBD1 - CASSPRTGSAYGYTF TGTGCCAGCAGCCCTAGGACAGGTTCTGCCTATGGCTACACCTTC
TRBJ2-1 TRBV5-8 TRBD2 - CASSLVFASGGYNEQFF TGTGCCAGCAGCTTGGTCTTCGCTAGCGGGGGATACAATGAGCAGTTCTTC
TRBJ2-1 TRBV11-2 TRBD2 - CASSFPGLAGGSSYNEQFF TGTGCCAGCAGCTTCCCGGGACTAGCGGGGGGAAGCTCCTACAATGAGCAGTTCTTC
TRBJ2-3 TRBV19 TRBD2 once CASSDLAGGPSDTQYF TGTGCCAGTAGTGATCTAGCGGGGGGGCCCTCAGATACGCAGTATTTT
TRBJ1-2 TRBV6-5 TRBD1 - CASSPDRGSSYGYTF TGTGCCAGCAGTCCCGACAGGGGATCGAGCTATGGCTACACCTTC
TRBJ1-4 TRBV15 - - CATSGSGGRANEKLFF TGTGCCACCAGCGGCTCCGGGGGGCGGGCTAATGAAAAACTGTTTTTT
TRBJ1-3 TRBV15 TRBD1 - CATSTDRVGNTIYF TGTGCCACCAGCACGGACAGGGTTGGAAACACCATATATTTT